The 25 T cell receptor beta chains reported below all come from one sample, sequenced in a study of blood T cell repertoires in COVID-19. Method: immunoSEQ multiplex PCR; TCRdb's copy keeps in-frame clones and lacks some. Of about 250,000 clones in the sample, 70% to 90% were seen once. Sequenced material: PBMCs or T cells enriched from blood (not recorded which). These receptors all stem from a woman aged 45-59 years with acute COVID-19.

The rearrangement joins TRBV5-1 to TRBJ1-4, with D perhaps matching TRBD1 (5 bases). The germline V gene encodes CDR1 SGHRS and CDR2 YFSETQ. The CDR3 is made up of 16 amino acids. The V and J ends lost 0 bases and 7 bases respectively, with 16 bases between them. CDR3 nucleotides: TGCGCCAGCAGCTTGGGCCTGCGGGGGGACGGTGAAAAACTGTTTTTT. Its protein product is CASSLGLRGDGEKLFF.

V usage is TRBV4-3 and J usage is TRBJ1-1; no definite D call. Germline V gene sequence: CDR1 LGHNA, CDR2 YSLEER. V lost 4 bases, J lost 5 bases, and 17 bases lay in between. CDR3 length equals 15 residues. The CDR3 here is CASSRSVLLRTEAFF. The DNA of the CDR3 is TGCGCCAGCAGCCGTTCGGTGCTTCTGAGGACTGAAGCTTTCTTT.

This clone was seen more than once but under ten times. The gene calls are TRBV4-2 and TRBJ1-1; D gene ambiguous. The CDR3 is 13 residues long. V lost 1 base and J lost 4, with 7 bases in between. In germline, CDR1 is LGHNA, CDR2 YNFKEQ. This CDR3 reads CASSQGEGTEAFF. The DNA of the CDR3 is TGTGCCAGCAGCCAAGGGGAGGGCACTGAAGCTTTCTTT.

The chain employs TRBV7-9 and TRBJ2-7; 10 nucleotides agree with TRBD1. This CDR3 comprises 16 residues. Germline V gene sequence: CDR1 SEHNR, CDR2 FQNEAQ (reference sequence). Unmatched junction bases numbered 7, after V lost 1 base and J lost 4 bases. The DNA for the CDR3 is TGTGCCAGCAGCTTAGTACGCGACAGGGGGCGGTACGAGCAGTACTTC. This translates into CASSLVRDRGRYEQYF.

The chain links TRBV30 to TRBJ1-6, with D perhaps TRBD1 (5 bases). Germline CDR1 reads GTSNPN; CDR2 reads SVGIG (reference sequence). The CDR3 runs 15 residues. V lost 7 bases and J 5 bases, leaving 18 bases between the germline ends. For the CDR3, the DNA is TGTGCCTCTCCGGGACTTCGGTTAGATAATTCACCCCTCCACTTT. It is translated as CASPGLRLDNSPLHF. The variable domain in full, completed from reference TRBV30 and TRBJ1-6, reads SQTIHQWPATLVQPVGSPLSLECTVEGTSNPNLYWYRQAAGRGLQLLFYSVGIGQISSEVPQNLSASRPQDRQFILSSKKLLLSDSGFYLCASPGLRLDNSPLHFGNGTRLTVT.

J is TRBJ2-2 and V is TRBV6-2 or TRBV6-3; D remains ambiguous. The CDR3 is made up of 13 amino acids. Germline CDR1 reads MNHEY; CDR2 reads SVGEGT. Trimming left V 5 bases short and J 6 bases short, with 10 bases between. DNA for the CDR3: TGTGCCAGCAGTATATCCCGAGCCGGGGAGCTGTTTTTT. Translation gives CASSISRAGELFF.

The rearrangement joins TRBV6-1 to TRBJ1-3; D is unresolved. Looked up from germline, CDR1 is MNHNS and CDR2 is SASEGT. Between the trimmed V and J ends, which lost 2 bases and 1 base, there was a span of 9 bases. This CDR3 has 15 residues. CDR3 residues: CASSESMVSGNTIYF. CDR3 nucleotides: TGTGCCAGCAGTGAAAGCATGGTATCTGGAAACACCATATATTTT.

The chain employs TRBV13 and TRBJ1-1; 10 bases map to TRBD1. Unmatched junction bases numbered 8, after V lost 5 bases and J lost 5 bases. Germline CDR1 reads PRHDT; CDR2 reads FYEKMQ (reference sequence). The CDR3 sequence is 15 residues long. The CDR3 bases are TGTGCCAGCAGCACTGACAGGGGGCGGTATACTGAAGCTTTCTTT. This sequence encodes CASSTDRGRYTEAFF.

V and J are TRBV27 and TRBJ1-3, with 7 bases lining up with TRBD1. The CDR3 is 17 residues long. The germline V gene has CDR1 MNHEY and CDR2 SMNVEV (reference sequence). V shed 1 base and J 3 bases; nucleotides not matched to a gene: 9. CDR3 loop: CASSLFHSRTGGNTIYF. The CDR3, as DNA: TGTGCCAGCAGTTTATTCCACTCTCGGACAGGTGGAAACACCATATATTTT.

This clone was found a few times. V and J are TRBV19 and TRBJ1-5; D unresolved. Trimming stripped 2 bases from V and 3 bases from J, with 11 bases between. Per the germline V gene, CDR1 is LNHDA and CDR2 is SQIVND (reference sequence). The CDR3 runs to 15 residues. The CDR3 protein is CASSIQEGPNQPQHF. For the CDR3, the DNA is TGTGCCAGTAGTATACAGGAGGGTCCCAATCAGCCCCAGCATTTT.

This clone was counted between two and nine times. The V gene is TRBV9, the J gene TRBJ1-5; no clear D gene. The CDR3 runs to 15 residues. Trimming stripped 4 bases from V and 0 bases from J, with 11 bases between. The germline V gene has CDR1 SGDLS and CDR2 YYNGEE. The DNA for the CDR3 is TGTGCCAGCAGCCCCCAAGCAGGTAGCAATCAGCCCCAGCATTTT. Amino acid sequence: CASSPQAGSNQPQHF.

The chain uses TRBV5-6 and TRBJ1-1; 7 nucleotides align to TRBD1. The CDR3 consists of 16 residues. Per germline, CDR1 SGHDT and CDR2 YYEEEE. Trimming took 1 base from V and 3 from J; bases not matched to a gene: 9. CDR3 residues: CASSLRGQGSDTEAFF. The CDR3 nucleotides read TGTGCCAGCAGCTTGAGGGGGCAGGGGTCGGACACTGAAGCTTTCTTT.

This chain uses TRBV5-1 with TRBJ1-2; D is possibly TRBD1 (5 bases). Germline V lookup: CDR1 SGHRS, CDR2 YFSETQ. The V gene lost 4 bases and the J gene lost 6 bases, with 13 bases spanning the gap. The CDR3 has 13 residues. This chain's CDR3 is CASSPGSRDGYTF. The CDR3 DNA sequence: TGCGCCAGCAGCCCAGGGTCCCGGGATGGCTACACCTTC.

The genes are TRBV27 and TRBJ2-3; TRBD1 might be the D (6 bases). The CDR3 runs 13 residues. Looked up from germline, CDR1 is MNHEY and CDR2 is SMNVEV (reference sequence). V dropped 1 base and J dropped 4 bases, with 6 bases sitting between them. The CDR3 loop is CASSLWTADTQYF. CDR3 DNA: TGTGCCAGCAGTTTATGGACAGCAGATACGCAGTATTTT.

The chain recombines TRBV2 with TRBJ1-5, with TRBD1 identical over 7 bases. The ends lost 5 bases at V and 2 bases at J; junction bases unmatched: 6. Germline V gene sequence: CDR1 SNHLY, CDR2 FYNNEI. The CDR3 is made up of 15 amino acids. In DNA, the CDR3 is TGTGCCAGCAGTAAGGAGGGGGCCGGCAATCAGCCCCAGCATTTT. Translating it yields CASSKEGAGNQPQHF.

The chain links TRBV30 to TRBJ2-1; 14 bases are a match to TRBD2. The trim removed 8 bases at V and 0 bases at J, leaving 3 bases unmatched. Germline-derived CDR1 and CDR2 are GTSNPN and SVGIG (reference sequence). The CDR3 covers 15 residues. The chain's CDR3 is CAQTSGGASYNEQFF. Here the CDR3 DNA reads TGTGCCCAGACTAGCGGGGGGGCCTCCTACAATGAGCAGTTCTTC.

The chain joins TRBV7-2 to TRBJ2-5; perhaps TRBD1 as D (6 bases). Per the germline V gene, CDR1 is SGHTA and CDR2 is FQGNSA. The CDR3 loop spans 16 amino acids. The V gene lost 2 bases and the J gene lost 5 bases, with 18 bases spanning the gap. The CDR3 region is CASSLMGIKGDETQYF. As DNA, the CDR3 is TGTGCCAGCAGCTTAATGGGGATTAAGGGGGACGAGACCCAGTACTTC.

The chain employs TRBV6-5 and TRBJ1-1, with 10 positions matching TRBD1. The CDR3 covers 14 residues. Per the germline V gene, CDR1 is MNHEY and CDR2 is SVGAGI. V lost 6 bases and J lost 7; bases outside the gene matches: 8. The CDR3 DNA follows: TGTGCCAGCAGCCGCCCGACAGGGGGCTTTGAAGCTTTCTTT. Translating it yields CASSRPTGGFEAFF.

The chain uses TRBV18 and TRBJ2-3, with a tentative D call TRBD1 (5 bases). Trimming took 4 bases from V and 5 from J, leaving 13 bases between them. Germline CDR1 reads KGHSH; CDR2 reads LQKENI. The CDR3 contains 14 residues. The CDR3 region has the DNA TGTGCCAGCTCACTGAGCAGGGATAAAGATACGCAGTATTTT. It specifies CASSLSRDKDTQYF.

The chain recombines TRBV5-6 with TRBJ1-1; D not certain. Trimming took off 1 base at V and 12 bases at J, with 25 bases between the two ends. Germline CDR1 reads SGHDT; CDR2 reads YYEEEE. The CDR3 sequence is 16 residues long. The CDR3 is CASSLYTREGSSGTFF. The CDR3 DNA reads as TGTGCCAGCAGCTTGTATACCCGGGAAGGCTCCTCTGGCACTTTCTTT. The full variable domain, rest sourced from reference TRBV5-6 and TRBJ1-1, is DAGVTQSPTHLIKTRGQQVTLRCSPKSGHDTVSWYQQALGQGPQFIFQYYEEEERQRGNFPDRFSGHQFPNYSSELNVNALLLGDSALYLCASSLYTREGSSGTFFGQGTRLTVV.

This clone showed up just a few times. V is TRBV11-2 and J is TRBJ1-2, with TRBD1 matching 8 bases. V trimming: 4 bases; J trimming: 2 bases; junction bases outside the gene matches: 9. Germline V gene sequence: CDR1 SGHAT, CDR2 FQNNGV. CDR3 size: 16 residues. CDR3 region: CASSWVITGGNYGYTF. CDR3 DNA sequence: TGTGCCAGCAGCTGGGTTATAACAGGGGGAAACTATGGCTACACCTTC.

The rearrangement links TRBV25-1 to TRBJ1-6; D is unclear. The V gene's germline CDR1 is MGHDK and CDR2 SYGVNS. Between the trimmed V and J ends, which lost 5 bases and 9 bases, there was a span of 17 bases. The CDR3 has 15 amino acids. CDR3 nucleotide sequence: TGTGCCAGCAGTTCCCAGAGGGAATTGATTTCACCCCTCCACTTT. Protein product: CASSSQRELISPLHF.

The V call is TRBV29-1, the J call TRBJ2-5, with D possibly matching TRBD1 (6 bases). The CDR3 is made up of 16 amino acids. V dropped 5 bases and J dropped 1 base, with 20 bases sitting between them. CDR1 is SQVTM and CDR2 is ANQGSEA in the germline V gene. The CDR3 region is CSVLLQGPGIQETQYF. Here the CDR3 DNA reads TGCAGCGTTTTACTCCAGGGGCCAGGGATCCAAGAGACCCAGTACTTC. Variable domain in full (rest from reference TRBV29-1 and TRBJ2-5): SAVISQKPSRDICQRGTSLTIQCQVDSQVTMMFWYRQQPGQSLTLIATANQGSEATYESGFVIDKFPISRPNLTFSTLTVSNMSPEDSSIYLCSVLLQGPGIQETQYFGPGTRLLVL.

The CDR3, as DNA: TGTGCCAGCAGCCAAGAAACGGGACAGGGGAATTCACCCCTCCACTTT. The encoded protein is CASSQETGQGNSPLHF. The V call is TRBV3-1 (or the pseudogene TRBV3-2), the J call TRBJ1-6; 10 positions agree with TRBD1. J lost 7 bases, V lost 0 bases, and 3 bases had no gene match. The length of the CDR3 is 16 residues. Germline V gene sequence: CDR1 LGHDT, CDR2 YNNKEL (reference sequence).

In nucleotides, the CDR3 is TGTGCCTGGACTCATCAGGGAGGGCATCAGCCCCAGCATTTT. Its protein is CAWTHQGGHQPQHF. The chain is built from TRBV30 and TRBJ1-5, with a possible D match to TRBD1 (5 bases). CDR1 and CDR2 from the germline V gene are GTSNPN and SVGIG (reference sequence). There are 14 residues in the CDR3. V lost 4 bases to trimming and J lost 5 bases, with 15 bases between them. The entire variable domain, with the rest obtained from reference TRBV30 and TRBJ1-5, is as follows: SQTIHQWPATLVQPVGSPLSLECTVEGTSNPNLYWYRQAAGRGLQLLFYSVGIGQISSEVPQNLSASRPQDRQFILSSKKLLLSDSGFYLCAWTHQGGHQPQHFGDGTRLSIL.